Presented here are 9 T cell receptor beta chains from one specimen sequenced in a study of blood T cell repertoires in COVID-19. Profiling relied on immunoSEQ multiplex PCR, and the TCRdb table lists in-frame clones only, not all of them. The sample consists of around 100,000 clones, 75% to 90% of them appearing once. Sequenced: peripheral blood. Receptor source: a man at least 80 years old with acute or convalescent COVID-19.

This CDR3 is CASSPRDRDTEAFF. As DNA, the CDR3 is TGTGCCAGCAGCCCGAGGGACAGGGACACTGAAGCTTTCTTT. The genes are TRBV5-4 and TRBJ1-1; TRBD1 agrees at 9 bases. Trimming at V came to 4 bases and at J to 3 bases, leaving 4 bases not matched to a gene. Looked up from germline, CDR1 is SGHNT and CDR2 is YYREEE (reference sequence). There are 14 residues in the CDR3.

This sequence joins TRBV3-1 (or the pseudogene TRBV3-2) and TRBJ2-2, with 13 bases lining up with TRBD2. Unmatched junction bases numbered 1, after V lost 1 base and J lost 5 bases. Germline V gives CDR1 LGHDT, CDR2 YNNKEL (reference sequence). CDR3 size: 16 residues. CDR3 DNA sequence: TGTGCCAGCAGCCAAGGGACTAGCGGGAGTACCGGGGAGCTGTTTTTT. It codes for CASSQGTSGSTGELFF.

The V call is TRBV12-3 or TRBV12-4, the J call TRBJ1-1; D gene unclear. The CDR3 sequence is 13 residues long. V lost 6 bases, J lost 6 bases, and 14 bases lay in between. The CDR3 protein is CASSPQREAEAFF. Written as DNA, the CDR3 is TGTGCCAGCAGCCCACAGCGGGAGGCTGAAGCTTTCTTT.

The V gene is TRBV4-2, the J gene TRBJ2-2, with D unresolved. The germline V and J ends were trimmed by 5 bases and 0 bases, with 10 bases remaining between them. There are 15 residues in the CDR3. Germline CDR1 and CDR2: LGHNA and YNFKEQ. In DNA, the CDR3 is TGTGCCAGCAGCGGTTCAACTCCGAACACCGGGGAGCTGTTTTTT. This translates into CASSGSTPNTGELFF.

The gene calls are TRBV6-5 and TRBJ2-1; D may be TRBD1 (6 bases). The CDR3 runs 13 residues. Trimming stripped 5 bases from V and 9 bases from J, with 14 bases between. Germline lookup yields CDR1 MNHEY and CDR2 SVGAGI. In nucleotides, the CDR3 is TGTGCCAGCAGTCTCGAGAACAGGGTTGAGCAGTTCTTC. Amino acids: CASSLENRVEQFF.

V usage is TRBV10-3 and J usage is TRBJ2-7, with a tentative D call TRBD2 (5 bases). Trimming stripped 4 bases from V and 5 bases from J, with 12 bases between. CDR1 is ENHRY, CDR2 SYGVKD, per germline. This CDR3 has 13 residues. CDR3 in DNA: TGTGCCATCAGTGTGGACCCGCGGGACGAGCAGTACTTC. It yields the protein CAISVDPRDEQYF.

The chain carries TRBV24-1 and TRBJ2-1; TRBD2 matches at 10 bases. V lost 0 bases and J lost 6; bases outside the gene matches: 4. Germline V gene data show CDR1 as KGHDR and CDR2 as SFDVKD. The CDR3 consists of 16 residues. This chain's CDR3 is CATSDLSSGRANEQFF. CDR3 sequence (DNA): TGTGCCACCAGTGATTTGTCGAGCGGGAGGGCCAATGAGCAGTTCTTC.

V gene TRBV29-1 combines with J gene TRBJ2-3; 7 positions agree with TRBD1. Per germline, CDR1 SQVTM and CDR2 ANQGSEA. This CDR3 region has 13 residues. Trimming removed 7 bases from V and 1 base from J; junction bases left unmatched: 5. The CDR3 spells CSDTTGGTDTQYF. In DNA form, the CDR3 reads TGCAGCGACACTACAGGGGGCACAGATACGCAGTATTTT.

This chain connects TRBV6-4 to TRBJ2-2; TRBD2 matches at 7 bases. The CDR3 is made up of 14 amino acids. J lost 3 bases, V lost 6 bases, and 4 bases had no gene match. Germline CDR1 reads MRHNA; CDR2 reads SNTAGT. In nucleotides, the CDR3 is TGTGCCAGCAGAGGGCTAGCGGACACCGGGGAGCTGTTTTTT. Translating it yields CASRGLADTGELFF.